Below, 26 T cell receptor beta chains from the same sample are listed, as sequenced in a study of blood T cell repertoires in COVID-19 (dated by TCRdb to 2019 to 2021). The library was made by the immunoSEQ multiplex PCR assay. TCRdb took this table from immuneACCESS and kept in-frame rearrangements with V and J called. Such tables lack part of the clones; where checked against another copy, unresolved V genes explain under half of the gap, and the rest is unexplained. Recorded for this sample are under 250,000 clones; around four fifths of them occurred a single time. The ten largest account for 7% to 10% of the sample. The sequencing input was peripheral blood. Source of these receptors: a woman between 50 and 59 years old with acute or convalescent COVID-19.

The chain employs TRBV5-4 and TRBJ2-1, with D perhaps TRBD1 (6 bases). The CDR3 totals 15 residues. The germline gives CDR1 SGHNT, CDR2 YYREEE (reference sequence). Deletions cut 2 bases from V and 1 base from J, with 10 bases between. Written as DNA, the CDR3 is TGTGCCAGCAGCTTCTTTGGGACATCCTACAATGAGCAGTTCTTC. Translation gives CASSFFGTSYNEQFF.

The CDR3 DNA sequence: TGTGCCAGCAGCTCTCAGGGGATCCAAGAGACCCAGTACTTC. Translation: CASSSQGIQETQYF. The gene calls are TRBV11-2 and TRBJ2-5; D might be TRBD1 (6 bases). Trimming cost V 4 bases and J 1 base, with 10 bases left between them. There are 14 residues in the CDR3. CDR1 is SGHAT, CDR2 FQNNGV, per germline.

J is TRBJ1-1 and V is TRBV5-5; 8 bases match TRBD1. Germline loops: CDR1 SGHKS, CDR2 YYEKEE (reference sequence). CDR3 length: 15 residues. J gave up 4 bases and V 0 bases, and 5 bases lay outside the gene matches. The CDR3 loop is CASSLEDRASTEAFF. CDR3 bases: TGTGCCAGCAGCTTGGAGGACAGGGCATCCACTGAAGCTTTCTTT.

The CDR3, as DNA: TGTGCCATCAGTGACACCGGGACAGGGCCTAGCAATCAGCCCCAGCATTTT. Its protein product is CAISDTGTGPSNQPQHF. The chain carries TRBV10-3 and TRBJ1-5, with 9 bases identical to TRBD1. After removal of 3 bases from V and 0 bases from J, the junction contained 6 bases not matched to a gene. The CDR3 has 17 residues. The V gene's germline CDR1 is ENHRY and CDR2 SYGVKD.

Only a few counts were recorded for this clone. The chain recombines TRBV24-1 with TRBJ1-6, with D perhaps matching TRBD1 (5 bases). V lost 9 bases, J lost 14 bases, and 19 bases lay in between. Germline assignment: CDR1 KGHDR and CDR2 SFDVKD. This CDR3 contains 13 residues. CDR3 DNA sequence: TGTGCCACCCTAATAGGGGTCCCTTTCACCCTCCACTTT. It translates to CATLIGVPFTLHF.

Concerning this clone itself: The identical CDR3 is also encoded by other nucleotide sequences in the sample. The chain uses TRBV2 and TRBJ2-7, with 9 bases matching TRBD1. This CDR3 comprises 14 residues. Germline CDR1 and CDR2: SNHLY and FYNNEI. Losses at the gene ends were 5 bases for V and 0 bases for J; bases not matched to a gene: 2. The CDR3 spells CASSRDRASYEQYF. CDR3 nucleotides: TGTGCCAGCAGTAGGGACAGGGCCTCCTACGAGCAGTACTTC.

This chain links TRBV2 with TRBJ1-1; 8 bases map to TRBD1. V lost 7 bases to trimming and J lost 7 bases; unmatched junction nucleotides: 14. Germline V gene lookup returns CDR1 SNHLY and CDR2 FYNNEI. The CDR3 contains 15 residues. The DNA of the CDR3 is TGTGCCAGCACCCCCACCAGGGGGCGATTGAATGAAGCTTTCTTT. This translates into CASTPTRGRLNEAFF.

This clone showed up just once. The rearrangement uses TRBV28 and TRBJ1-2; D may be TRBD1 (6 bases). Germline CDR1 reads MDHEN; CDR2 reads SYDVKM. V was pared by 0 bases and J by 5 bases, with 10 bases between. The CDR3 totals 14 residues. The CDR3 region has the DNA TGTGCCAGCAGTTTATGGGGGACAAATTATGGCTACACCTTC. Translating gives CASSLWGTNYGYTF.

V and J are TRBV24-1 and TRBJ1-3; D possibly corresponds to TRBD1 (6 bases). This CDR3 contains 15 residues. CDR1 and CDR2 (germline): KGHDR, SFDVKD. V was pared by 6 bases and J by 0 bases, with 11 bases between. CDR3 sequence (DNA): TGTGCCACCAGTCCAGGGGCGCCCTCTGGAAACACCATATATTTT. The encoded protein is CATSPGAPSGNTIYF.

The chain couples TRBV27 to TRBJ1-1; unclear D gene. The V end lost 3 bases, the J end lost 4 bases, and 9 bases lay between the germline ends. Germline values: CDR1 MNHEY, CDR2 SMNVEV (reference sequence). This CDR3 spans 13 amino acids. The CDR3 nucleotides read TGTGCCAGCAGTTTGAGGGAGTTCACTGAAGCTTTCTTT. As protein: CASSLREFTEAFF.

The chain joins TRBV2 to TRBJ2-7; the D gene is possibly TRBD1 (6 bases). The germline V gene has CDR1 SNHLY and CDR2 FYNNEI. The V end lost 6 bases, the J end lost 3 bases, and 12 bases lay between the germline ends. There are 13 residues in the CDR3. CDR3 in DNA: TGTGCCAGCAGGGGGGCCTTGGACTACGAGCAGTACTTC. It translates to CASRGALDYEQYF.

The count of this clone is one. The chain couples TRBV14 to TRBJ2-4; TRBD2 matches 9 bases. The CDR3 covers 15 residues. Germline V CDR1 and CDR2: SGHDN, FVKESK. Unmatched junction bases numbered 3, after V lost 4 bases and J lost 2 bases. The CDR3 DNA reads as TGTGCCAGCAGCCTAGCGGGAGTCCCCAAAAACATTCAGTACTTC. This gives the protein CASSLAGVPKNIQYF.

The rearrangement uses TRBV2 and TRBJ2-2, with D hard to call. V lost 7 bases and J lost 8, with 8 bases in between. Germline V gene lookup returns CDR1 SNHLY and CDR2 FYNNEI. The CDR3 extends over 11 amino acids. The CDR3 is CASTSRGELFF. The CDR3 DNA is TGTGCCAGCACCTCTAGGGGGGAGCTGTTTTTT. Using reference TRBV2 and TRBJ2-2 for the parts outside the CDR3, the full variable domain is EPEVTQTPSHQVTQMGQEVILRCVPISNHLYFYWYRQILGQKVEFLVSFYNNEISEKSEIFDDQFSVERPDGSNFTLKIRSTKLEDSAMYFCASTSRGELFFGEGSRLTVL.

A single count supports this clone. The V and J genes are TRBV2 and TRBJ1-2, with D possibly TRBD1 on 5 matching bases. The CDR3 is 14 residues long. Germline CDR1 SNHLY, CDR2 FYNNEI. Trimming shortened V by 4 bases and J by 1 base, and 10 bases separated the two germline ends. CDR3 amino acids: CASSGGDFNYGYTF. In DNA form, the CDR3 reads TGTGCCAGCAGTGGGGGGGACTTTAACTATGGCTACACCTTC.

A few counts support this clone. The CDR3 is CASSSVLEGRETQYF. The CDR3 nucleotides read TGTGCCAGCAGCTCGGTGCTTGAGGGGAGGGAGACCCAGTACTTC. The chain has TRBV5-6 and TRBJ2-5, with D perhaps TRBD2 (6 bases). Per germline, CDR1 SGHDT and CDR2 YYEEEE. This CDR3 has 15 amino acids. Trimming left V 3 bases short and J 5 bases short, with 17 bases between.

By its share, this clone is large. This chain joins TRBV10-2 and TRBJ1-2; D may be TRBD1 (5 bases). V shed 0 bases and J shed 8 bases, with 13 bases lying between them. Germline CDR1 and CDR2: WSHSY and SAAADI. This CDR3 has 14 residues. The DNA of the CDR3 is TGCGCCAGCAGTGAGTCGGCGCCAGGGTCCGGCTACACCTTC. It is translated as CASSESAPGSGYTF.

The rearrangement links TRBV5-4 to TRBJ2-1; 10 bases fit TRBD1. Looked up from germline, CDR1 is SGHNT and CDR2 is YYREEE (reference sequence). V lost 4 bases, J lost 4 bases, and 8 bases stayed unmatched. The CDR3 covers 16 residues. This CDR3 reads CASSPPRTGGYNEQFF. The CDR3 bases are TGTGCCAGCAGCCCGCCCCGGACAGGGGGTTACAATGAGCAGTTCTTC.

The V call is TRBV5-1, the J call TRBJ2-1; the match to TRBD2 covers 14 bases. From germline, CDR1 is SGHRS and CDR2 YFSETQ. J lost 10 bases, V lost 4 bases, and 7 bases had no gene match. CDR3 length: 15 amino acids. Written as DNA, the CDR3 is TGCGCCAGCAGCCGGGGACTAGCGGGAGAGGGGGAGCAGTTCTTC. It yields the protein CASSRGLAGEGEQFF.

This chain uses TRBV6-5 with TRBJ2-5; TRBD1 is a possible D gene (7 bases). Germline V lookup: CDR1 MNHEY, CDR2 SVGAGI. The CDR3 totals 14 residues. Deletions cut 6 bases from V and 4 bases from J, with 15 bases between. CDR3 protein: CASRTPGGGETQYF. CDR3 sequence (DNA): TGTGCCAGCAGGACCCCAGGGGGAGGAGAGACCCAGTACTTC.

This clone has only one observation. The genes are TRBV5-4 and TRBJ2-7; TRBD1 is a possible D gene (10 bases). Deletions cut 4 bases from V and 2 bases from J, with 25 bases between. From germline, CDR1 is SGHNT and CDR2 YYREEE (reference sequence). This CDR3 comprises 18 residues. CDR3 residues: CASSAGGFPGTGAYEQYF. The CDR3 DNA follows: TGTGCCAGCAGCGCGGGGGGGTTTCCCGGGACAGGGGCCTACGAGCAGTACTTC.

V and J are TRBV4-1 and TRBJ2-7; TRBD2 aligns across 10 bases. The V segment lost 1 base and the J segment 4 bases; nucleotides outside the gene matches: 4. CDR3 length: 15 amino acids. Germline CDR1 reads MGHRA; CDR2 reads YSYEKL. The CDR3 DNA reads TGCGCCAGCAGCCAAGGGGCTAGCGGGAGTTACGAGCAGTACTTC. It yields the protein CASSQGASGSYEQYF.

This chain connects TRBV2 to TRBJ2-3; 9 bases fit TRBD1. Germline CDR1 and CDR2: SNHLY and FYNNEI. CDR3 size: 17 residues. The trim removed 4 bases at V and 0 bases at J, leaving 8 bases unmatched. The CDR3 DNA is TGTGCCAGCAGTGTAGACCGGGACAGGGCTAGCACAGATACGCAGTATTTT. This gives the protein CASSVDRDRASTDTQYF.

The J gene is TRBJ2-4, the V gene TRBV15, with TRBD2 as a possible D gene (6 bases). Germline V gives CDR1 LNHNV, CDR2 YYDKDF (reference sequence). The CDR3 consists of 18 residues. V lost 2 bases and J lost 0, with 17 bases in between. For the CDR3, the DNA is TGTGCCACCAGCAGATCTCCCGATCCGGGACTAGCCAAAAACATTCAGTACTTC. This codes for CATSRSPDPGLAKNIQYF.

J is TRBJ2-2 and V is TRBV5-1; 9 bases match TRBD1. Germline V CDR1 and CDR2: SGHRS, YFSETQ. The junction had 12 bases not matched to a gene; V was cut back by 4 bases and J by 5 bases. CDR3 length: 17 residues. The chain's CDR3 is CASSPSPGQGVTGELFF. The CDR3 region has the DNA TGCGCCAGCAGCCCGAGTCCGGGACAGGGTGTAACCGGGGAGCTGTTTTTT.

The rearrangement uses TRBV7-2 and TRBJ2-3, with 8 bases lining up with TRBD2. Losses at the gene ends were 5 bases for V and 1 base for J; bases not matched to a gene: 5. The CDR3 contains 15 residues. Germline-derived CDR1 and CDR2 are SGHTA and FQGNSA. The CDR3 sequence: CASSPHGRGTDTQYF. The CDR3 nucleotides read TGTGCCAGCAGCCCCCACGGGAGGGGCACAGATACGCAGTATTTT.

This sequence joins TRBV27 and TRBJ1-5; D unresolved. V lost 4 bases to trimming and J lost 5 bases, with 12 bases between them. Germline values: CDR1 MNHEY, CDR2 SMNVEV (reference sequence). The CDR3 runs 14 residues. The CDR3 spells CASSSNPQHQPQHF. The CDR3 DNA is TGTGCCAGCAGTTCAAACCCACAACATCAGCCCCAGCATTTT.